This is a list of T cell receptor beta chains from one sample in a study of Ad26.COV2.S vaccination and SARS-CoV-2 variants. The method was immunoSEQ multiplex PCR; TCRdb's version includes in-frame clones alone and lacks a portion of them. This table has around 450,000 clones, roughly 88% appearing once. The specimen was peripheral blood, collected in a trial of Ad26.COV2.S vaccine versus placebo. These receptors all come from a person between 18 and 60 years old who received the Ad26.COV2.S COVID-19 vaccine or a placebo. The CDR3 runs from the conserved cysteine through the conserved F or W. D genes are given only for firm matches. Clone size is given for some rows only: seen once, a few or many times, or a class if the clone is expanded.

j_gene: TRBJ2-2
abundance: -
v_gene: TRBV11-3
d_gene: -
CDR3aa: CASSFPPQSLNTGELFF
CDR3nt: TGTGCCAGCAGCTTCCCCCCCCAGTCACTGAACACCGGGGAGCTGTTTTTT

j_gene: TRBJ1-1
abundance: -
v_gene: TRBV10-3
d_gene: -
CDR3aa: CAIRGGQNTEAFF
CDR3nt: TGTGCCATCAGAGGAGGACAGAACACTGAAGCTTTCTTT

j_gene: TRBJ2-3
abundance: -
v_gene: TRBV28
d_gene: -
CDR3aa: CASSQRDGITDTQYF
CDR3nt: TGTGCCAGCAGTCAACGGGACGGAATCACAGATACGCAGTATTTT

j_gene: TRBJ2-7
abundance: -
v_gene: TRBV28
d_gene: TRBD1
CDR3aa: CASRWQGDYEQYF
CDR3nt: TGTGCCAGCAGGTGGCAGGGGGACTACGAGCAGTACTTC

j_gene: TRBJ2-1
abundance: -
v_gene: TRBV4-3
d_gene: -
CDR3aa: CASSQDLRSSYNEQFF
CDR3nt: TGCGCCAGCAGCCAAGATCTCCGTAGCTCCTACAATGAGCAGTTCTTC

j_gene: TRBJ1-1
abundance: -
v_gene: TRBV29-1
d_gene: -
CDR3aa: CSVALTTDNTEAFF
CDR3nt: TGCAGCGTTGCTCTGACGACAGACAACACTGAAGCTTTCTTT

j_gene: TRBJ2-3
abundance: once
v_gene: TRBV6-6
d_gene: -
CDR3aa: CASSLAAGADTQYF
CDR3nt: TGTGCCAGCAGTTTAGCGGCCGGGGCAGATACGCAGTATTTT

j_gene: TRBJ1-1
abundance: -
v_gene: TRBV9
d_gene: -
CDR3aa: CASSVSPAAEAFF
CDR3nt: TGTGCCAGCAGCGTAAGTCCGGCGGCTGAAGCTTTCTTT

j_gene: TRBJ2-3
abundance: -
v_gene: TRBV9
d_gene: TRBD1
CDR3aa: CASSVEATGADTQYF
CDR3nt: TGTGCCAGCAGCGTAGAGGCTACAGGGGCAGATACGCAGTATTTT

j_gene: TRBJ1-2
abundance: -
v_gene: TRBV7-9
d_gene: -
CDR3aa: CASSLVDYGYTF
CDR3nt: TGTGCCAGCAGCTTGGTGGACTATGGCTACACCTTC

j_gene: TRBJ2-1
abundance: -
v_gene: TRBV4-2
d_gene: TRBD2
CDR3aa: CASSQGPLTSGRSYNEQFF
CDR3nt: TGTGCCAGCAGCCAAGGCCCCCTGACTAGCGGGAGATCCTACAATGAGCAGTTCTTC

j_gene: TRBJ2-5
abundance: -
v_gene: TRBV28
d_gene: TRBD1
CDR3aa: CASSRQGVQETQYF
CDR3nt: TGTGCCAGCAGTCGACAGGGAGTCCAAGAGACCCAGTACTTC

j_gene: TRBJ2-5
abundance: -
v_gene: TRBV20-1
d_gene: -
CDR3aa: CSARGQETQYF
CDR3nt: TGCAGTGCTAGGGGCCAAGAGACCCAGTACTTC

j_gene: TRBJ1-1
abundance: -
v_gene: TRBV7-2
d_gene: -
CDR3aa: CASSLRAANEAFF
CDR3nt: TGTGCCAGCAGCTTAAGGGCAGCTAATGAAGCTTTCTTT

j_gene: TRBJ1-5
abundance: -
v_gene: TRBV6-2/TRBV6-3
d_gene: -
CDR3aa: CASSYPGGPSQPQHF
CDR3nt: TGTGCCAGCAGTTACCCCGGGGGTCCCAGTCAGCCCCAGCATTTT

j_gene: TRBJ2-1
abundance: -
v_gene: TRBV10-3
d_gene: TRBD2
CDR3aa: CAILGGSGREQFF
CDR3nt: TGTGCCATCCTAGGGGGTAGCGGGAGGGAGCAGTTCTTC

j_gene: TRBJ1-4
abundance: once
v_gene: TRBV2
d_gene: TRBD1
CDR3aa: CASSIRQGGKLFF
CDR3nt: TGTGCCAGCAGTATCCGACAGGGGGGAAAACTGTTTTTT

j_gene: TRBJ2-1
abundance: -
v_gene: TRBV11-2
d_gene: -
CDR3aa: CASRLQGSDEQFF
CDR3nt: TGTGCCAGCAGACTACAGGGTTCCGATGAGCAGTTCTTC

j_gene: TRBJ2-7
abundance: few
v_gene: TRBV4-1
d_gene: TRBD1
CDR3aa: CASSQGSRAGGNEQYF
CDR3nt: TGCGCCAGCAGCCAAGGCTCCAGGGCAGGGGGCAACGAGCAGTACTTC

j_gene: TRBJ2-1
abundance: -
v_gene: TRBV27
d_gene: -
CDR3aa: CASSLSFQGQQFF
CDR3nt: TGTGCCAGCAGTTTATCGTTCCAGGGACAGCAGTTCTTC

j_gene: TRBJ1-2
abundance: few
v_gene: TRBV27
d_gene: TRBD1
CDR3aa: CASSLQGANYGYTF
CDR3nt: TGTGCCAGCAGTTTGCAGGGGGCTAACTATGGCTACACCTTC

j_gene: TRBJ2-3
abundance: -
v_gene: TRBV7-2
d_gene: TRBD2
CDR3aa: CASSLARRAGVLDTQYF
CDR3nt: TGTGCCAGCAGCTTAGCTCGTCGAGCGGGAGTCCTAGATACGCAGTATTTT

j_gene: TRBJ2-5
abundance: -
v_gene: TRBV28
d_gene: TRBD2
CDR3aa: CASSQPRLAGEETQYF
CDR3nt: TGTGCCAGCTCCCAACCCCGACTAGCGGGAGAAGAGACCCAGTACTTC

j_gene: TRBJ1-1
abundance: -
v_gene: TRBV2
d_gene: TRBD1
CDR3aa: CASRVPGQAGVTEAFF
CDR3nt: TGTGCCAGCAGGGTCCCCGGACAGGCAGGCGTGACTGAAGCTTTCTTT

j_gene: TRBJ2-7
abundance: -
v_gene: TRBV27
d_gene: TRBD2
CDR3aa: CASSLAPGTSGYEQYF
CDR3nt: TGTGCCAGCAGTTTAGCTCCCGGGACTAGCGGTTACGAGCAGTACTTC

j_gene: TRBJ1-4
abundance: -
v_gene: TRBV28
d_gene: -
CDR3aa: CASSEQGLNEKLFF
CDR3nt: TGTGCCAGCAGTGAGCAGGGCCTTAATGAAAAACTGTTTTTT

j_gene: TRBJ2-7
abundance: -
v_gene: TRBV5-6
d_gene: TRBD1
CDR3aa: CASSLGQGFAYEQYF
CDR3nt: TGTGCCAGCAGCTTGGGACAGGGGTTCGCCTACGAGCAGTACTTC

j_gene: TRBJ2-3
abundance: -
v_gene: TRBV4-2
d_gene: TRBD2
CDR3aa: CASSQEISGSSAGTQYF
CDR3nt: TGTGCCAGCAGCCAAGAGATTAGCGGGAGTTCGGCAGGCACGCAGTATTTT

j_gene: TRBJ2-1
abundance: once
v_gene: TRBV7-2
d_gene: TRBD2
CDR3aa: CASSPFLAGGPNEQFF
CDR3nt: TGTGCCAGCAGCCCCTTTCTAGCGGGAGGGCCCAATGAGCAGTTCTTC

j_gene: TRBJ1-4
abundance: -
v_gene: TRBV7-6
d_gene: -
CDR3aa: CASSQDRDLNEKLFF
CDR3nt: TGTGCCAGCAGCCAGGACCGGGACCTTAATGAAAAACTGTTTTTT

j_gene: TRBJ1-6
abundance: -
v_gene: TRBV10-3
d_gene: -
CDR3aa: CAISESQAPNSPLHF
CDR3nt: TGTGCCATCAGTGAGTCACAGGCGCCCAATTCACCCCTCCACTTT

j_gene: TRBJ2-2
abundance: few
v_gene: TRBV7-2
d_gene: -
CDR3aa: CASSLRGTGELFF
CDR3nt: TGTGCCAGCAGCCTCAGGGGCACCGGGGAGCTGTTTTTT

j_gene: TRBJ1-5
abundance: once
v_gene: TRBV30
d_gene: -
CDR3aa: CAWSVGSNQPQHF
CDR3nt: TGTGCCTGGAGTGTGGGGAGCAATCAGCCCCAGCATTTT

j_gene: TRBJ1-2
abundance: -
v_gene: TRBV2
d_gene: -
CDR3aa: CASSGGVNYGYTF
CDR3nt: TGTGCCAGCAGTGGAGGGGTCAACTATGGCTACACCTTC

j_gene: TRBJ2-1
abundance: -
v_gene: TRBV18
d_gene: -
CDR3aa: CASSPTPSYNEQFF
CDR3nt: TGTGCCAGCTCACCGACCCCTTCCTACAATGAGCAGTTCTTC

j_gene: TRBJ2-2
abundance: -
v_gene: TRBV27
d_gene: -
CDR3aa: CASSLVGYTGELFF
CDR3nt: TGTGCCAGCAGTTTGGTGGGTTACACCGGGGAGCTGTTTTTT

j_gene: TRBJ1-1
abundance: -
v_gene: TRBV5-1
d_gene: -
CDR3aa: CASSLDGGLGTEAFF
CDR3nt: TGCGCCAGCAGCTTGGACGGGGGGCTTGGCACTGAAGCTTTCTTT

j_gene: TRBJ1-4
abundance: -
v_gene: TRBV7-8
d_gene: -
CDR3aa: CASSHRDNSGEKLFF
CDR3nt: TGTGCCAGCAGCCATCGGGACAACAGCGGTGAAAAACTGTTTTTT

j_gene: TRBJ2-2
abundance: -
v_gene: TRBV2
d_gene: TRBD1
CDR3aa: CASSGQGGPGELFF
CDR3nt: TGTGCCAGCAGTGGACAGGGTGGCCCCGGGGAGCTGTTTTTT

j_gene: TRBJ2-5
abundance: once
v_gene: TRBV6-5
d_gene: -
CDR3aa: CASSLRGTYQETQYF
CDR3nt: TGTGCCAGCAGTTTACGAGGGACGTACCAAGAGACCCAGTACTTC

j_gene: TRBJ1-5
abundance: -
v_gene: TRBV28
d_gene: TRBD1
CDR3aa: CASRGWTGRQPQHF
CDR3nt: TGTGCCAGCAGAGGGTGGACAGGGAGACAGCCCCAGCATTTT

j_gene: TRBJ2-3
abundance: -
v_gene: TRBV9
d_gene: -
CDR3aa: CASSTGGPVTDTQYF
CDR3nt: TGTGCCAGCAGCACAGGAGGGCCGGTCACAGATACGCAGTATTTT

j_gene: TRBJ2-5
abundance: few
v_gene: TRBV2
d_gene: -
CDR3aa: CATSPGRALQETQYF
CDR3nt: TGTGCCACAAGTCCGGGACGAGCCTTGCAAGAGACCCAGTACTTC

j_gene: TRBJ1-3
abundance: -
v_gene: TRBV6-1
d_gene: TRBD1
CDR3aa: CASSEPGQGNTIYF
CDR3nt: TGTGCCAGCAGTGAACCGGGACAGGGAAACACCATATATTTT